The 25 T cell receptor beta chains reported below all come from one sample, sequenced in a study of neoadjuvant nivolumab and ipilimumab in lung cancer. Here immunoSEQ multiplex PCR was the method, and the copy in TCRdb shows in-frame clones only, minus some. The profile shows 8,800 or so clones, roughly 80% of them singletons. The sequenced sample was tumor tissue, obtained after neoadjuvant nivolumab, alone or with ipilimumab, at or shortly before surgery. The receptors come from an adult with non-small cell lung cancer.

The table lists this clone with a count of one. This rearrangement joins TRBV28 to TRBJ2-7, with unresolved D. This CDR3 is 13 amino acids long. Trimming cost V 10 bases and J 2 bases, with 15 bases left between them. The germline V gene has CDR1 MDHEN and CDR2 SYDVKM. The CDR3 coding sequence is TGTGCCACCTATGGTGGCAACCCCTACGAGCAGTACTTC. It is translated as CATYGGNPYEQYF.

The chain joins TRBV5-1 to TRBJ1-5; 9 nucleotides align to TRBD1. V dropped 2 bases and J dropped 7; count of bases not matched to a gene: 4. The CDR3 spans 14 residues. The V gene's germline CDR1 is SGHRS and CDR2 YFSETQ. Here the CDR3 DNA reads TGCGCCAGCAGCTTTGGACAGGGGACACAGCCCCAGCATTTT. Translating gives CASSFGQGTQPQHF. The full variable domain, its missing parts supplied by reference TRBV5-1 and TRBJ1-5, is KAGVTQTPRYLIKTRGQQVTLSCSPISGHRSVSWYQQTPGQGLQFLFEYFSETQRNKGNFPGRFSGRQFSNSRSEMNVSTLELGDSALYLCASSFGQGTQPQHFGDGTRLSIL.

J is TRBJ2-5 and V is TRBV14; D is uncertain. The CDR3 has 13 residues. Germline CDR1 SGHDN, CDR2 FVKESK. Trimming took off 5 bases at V and 1 base at J, with 8 bases between the two ends. The CDR3 nucleotides read TGTGCCAGCAGCTGGAGCTCCCAAGAGACCCAGTACTTC. Translation gives CASSWSSQETQYF.

The V and J genes are TRBV7-2 and TRBJ2-1; 9 positions agree with TRBD2. This CDR3 contains 14 residues. The germline V gene has CDR1 SGHTA and CDR2 FQGNSA. The V and J ends lost 5 bases and 7 bases, in that order; junction bases with no gene match: 6. In DNA form, the CDR3 reads TGTGCCAGCAGCCGTAGCGGGAGTGTAAATGAGCAGTTCTTC. Amino acid sequence: CASSRSGSVNEQFF.

The V and J genes are TRBV5-1 and TRBJ2-7; D is uncertain. There are 12 residues in the CDR3. Germline loops: CDR1 SGHRS, CDR2 YFSETQ. V gave up 2 bases and J gave up 3 bases, with 6 bases separating them. CDR3: CASSFASYEQYF. The DNA of the CDR3 is TGCGCCAGCAGCTTCGCTAGCTACGAGCAGTACTTC.

The rearrangement joins TRBV5-8 to TRBJ2-7; D might be TRBD1 (6 bases). CDR1 SGHTS and CDR2 YDEGEE come from the germline V gene. This CDR3 is built from 17 residues. Trimming pared 3 bases from V and 0 bases from J, leaving 19 bases between. CDR3 bases: TGTGCCAGCAGCTCCCCTCAAATTGACAGGACCTCCTACGAGCAGTACTTC. Residues: CASSSPQIDRTSYEQYF.

This clone was seen a few times. The chain has TRBV5-1 and TRBJ1-2; D remains unclear. V was clipped by 0 bases and J by 4 bases, with 7 bases between them. Germline V gene data show CDR1 as SGHRS and CDR2 as YFSETQ. CDR3 length equals 13 residues. CDR3 nucleotides: TGCGCCAGCAGCTTGGGGGAATCCTATGGCTACACCTTC. It codes for CASSLGESYGYTF.

The V and J genes are TRBV7-9 and TRBJ1-1; D is unclear. Looked up from germline, CDR1 is SEHNR and CDR2 is FQNEAQ (reference sequence). The V gene lost 4 bases and the J gene lost 7 bases, with 4 bases spanning the gap. The CDR3 loop spans 10 amino acids. The CDR3 region is CASSSGEAFF. Written as DNA, the CDR3 is TGTGCCAGCAGCTCGGGTGAAGCTTTCTTT.

The sample holds a few counts of this clone. The CDR3 sequence: CASSPGLYLADYQPQHF. The CDR3, as DNA: TGTGCCAGCAGTCCGGGACTTTACCTCGCAGATTATCAGCCCCAGCATTTT. This chain connects TRBV27 to TRBJ1-5; TRBD1 might be the D (5 bases). Germline loops: CDR1 MNHEY, CDR2 SMNVEV (reference sequence). Deletions cut 5 bases from V and 5 bases from J, with 22 bases between. This CDR3 has 17 residues.

V usage is TRBV5-1 and J usage is TRBJ2-5, with TRBD2 matching 10 bases. CDR1 and CDR2 from the germline V gene are SGHRS and YFSETQ. This CDR3 is 16 amino acids long. Losses at the gene ends were 0 bases for V and 4 bases for J; bases not matched to a gene: 6. In nucleotides, the CDR3 is TGCGCCAGCAGCTTGGGAGCGGGAGGGCCGGGAGAGACCCAGTACTTC. As protein: CASSLGAGGPGETQYF.

The chain uses TRBV10-3 and TRBJ2-7; 14 positions match TRBD2. Germline V lookup: CDR1 ENHRY, CDR2 SYGVKD. With V trimmed by 7 bases and J by 0 bases, 2 bases remained unmatched. This CDR3 has 15 amino acids. CDR3 in amino acids: CAIMGTSGSSYEQYF. For the CDR3, the DNA is TGTGCCATCATGGGGACTAGCGGGAGCTCCTACGAGCAGTACTTC.

This clone showed up just a few times. The J gene is TRBJ1-1, the V gene TRBV13; D possibly corresponds to TRBD1 (6 bases). CDR3 length equals 18 residues. The V gene lost 5 bases and the J gene lost 4 bases, with 26 bases spanning the gap. The germline V gene has CDR1 PRHDT and CDR2 FYEKMQ (reference sequence). The CDR3 coding sequence is TGTGCCAGCAGCCGGACCTTTGACGGGGGCGCAGCGGCCACTGAAGCTTTCTTT. Its translation: CASSRTFDGGAAATEAFF.

This chain links TRBV20-1 with TRBJ2-7; perhaps TRBD1 as D (6 bases). V lost 2 bases to trimming and J lost 6 bases, with 8 bases between them. The length of the CDR3 is 11 residues. The germline V gene has CDR1 DFQATT and CDR2 SNEGSKA (reference sequence). The CDR3 region has the DNA TGCAGTGCTAGAATCAGGGGCGAGCAGTACTTC. Amino acid sequence: CSARIRGEQYF.

The genes are TRBV23-1 and TRBJ2-7, with 8 bases fitting TRBD2. TRBV23-1 is placed among ORFs of uncertain function. J gave up 0 bases and V 8 bases, and 6 bases lay outside the gene matches. The CDR3 spans 14 residues. CDR3: CASRGTSSSYEQYF. In DNA, the CDR3 is TGCGCCAGCCGGGGGACTAGTAGCTCCTACGAGCAGTACTTC.

The chain links TRBV19 to TRBJ2-7; 7 bases fit TRBD1. The CDR3 sequence is 14 residues long. J was trimmed by 2 bases and V by 5 bases; bases with no gene match: 6. Germline loops: CDR1 LNHDA, CDR2 SQIVND (reference sequence). Here the CDR3 reads CASSDLGTAYEQYF. The CDR3 bases are TGTGCCAGTAGTGACCTAGGGACAGCCTACGAGCAGTACTTC.

This chain links TRBV5-6 with TRBJ2-3; 10 bases match TRBD2. This CDR3 is built from 17 residues. With 0 bases clipped from V and 7 bases from J, the junction kept 11 bases outside the gene matches. In germline, CDR1 is SGHDT, CDR2 YYEEEE. The CDR3 region has the DNA TGTGCCAGCAGCTTGGTTGGACTAGCGGAGGGCTCGAATACGCAGTATTTT. Translated, it gives CASSLVGLAEGSNTQYF.

V is TRBV5-4 and J is TRBJ2-7, with D hard to call. CDR3 size: 14 residues. CDR1 is SGHNT and CDR2 is YYREEE in the germline V gene (reference sequence). Trimming removed 4 bases from V and 0 bases from J, with 11 bases in between. In nucleotides, the CDR3 is TGTGCCAGCAGCCTGGATTGGGGCTCCTACGAGCAGTACTTC. Translation gives CASSLDWGSYEQYF. The full variable domain, in which reference TRBV5-4 and TRBJ2-7 provide the parts outside the CDR3, is ETGVTQSPTHLIKTRGQQVTLRCSSQSGHNTVSWYQQALGQGPQFIFQYYREEENGRGNFPPRFSGLQFPNYSSELNVNALELDDSALYLCASSLDWGSYEQYFGPGTRLTVT.

This chain uses TRBV5-5 with TRBJ2-1; the match to TRBD1 covers 10 bases. The CDR3 contains 16 residues. Germline V gene data show CDR1 as SGHKS and CDR2 as YYEKEE (reference sequence). Trimming cost V 0 bases and J 7 bases; bases outside gene matches: 7. The CDR3 is CASSLGQGAMGNEQFF. The CDR3 DNA follows: TGTGCCAGCAGCTTGGGACAGGGGGCAATGGGGAATGAGCAGTTCTTC.

This chain connects TRBV5-1 to TRBJ1-4; D unclear. V was shortened by 0 bases and J by 5 bases, with 8 bases between the two germline ends. The CDR3 runs 14 residues. Germline loops: CDR1 SGHRS, CDR2 YFSETQ. CDR3 residues: CASSLGLVNEKLFF. Here the CDR3 DNA reads TGCGCCAGCAGCTTGGGACTCGTGAATGAAAAACTGTTTTTT.

V and J are TRBV7-2 and TRBJ2-7, with 7 bases identical to TRBD1. V dropped 0 bases and J dropped 2; count of bases not matched to a gene: 10. The CDR3 runs 17 residues. Germline V gene sequence: CDR1 SGHTA, CDR2 FQGNSA. For the CDR3, the DNA is TGTGCCAGCAGCTTAGCCTCCAGAAGGGACAGCGCCTACGAGCAGTACTTC. It yields the protein CASSLASRRDSAYEQYF.

The rearrangement links TRBV2 to TRBJ1-4; the D is unclear. CDR1 is SNHLY and CDR2 is FYNNEI in the germline V gene. CDR3 length: 15 residues. V lost 7 bases and J lost 6, with 18 bases in between. The CDR3 spells CASNLIGQRDEKLFF. CDR3 coding DNA: TGTGCCAGCAATTTAATAGGGCAGAGAGATGAAAAACTGTTTTTT.

The chain carries TRBV10-3 and TRBJ2-7; D possibly matches TRBD1 or TRBD2 (6 bases each). The CDR3 covers 15 residues. Trimming shortened V by 3 bases and J by 0 bases, and 12 bases separated the two germline ends. The V gene's germline CDR1 is ENHRY and CDR2 SYGVKD. This chain's CDR3 is CAISEGGQFSYEQYF. DNA for the CDR3: TGTGCCATCAGTGAAGGGGGGCAGTTCTCCTACGAGCAGTACTTC.

This rearrangement joins TRBV19 to TRBJ1-2, with TRBD1 matching 7 bases. Germline V gene lookup returns CDR1 LNHDA and CDR2 SQIVND (reference sequence). The CDR3 sequence is 15 residues long. Germline trimming cut 5 bases from V and 3 bases from J; bases unmatched to any gene: 9. The CDR3, as DNA: TGTGCCAGTAGTCTCGAAGGGACAGAGTACTATGGCTACACCTTC. Translating it yields CASSLEGTEYYGYTF.

The gene calls are TRBV10-3 and TRBJ2-3; D is perhaps TRBD2 (5 bases). V was pared by 6 bases and J by 6 bases, with 7 bases between. Germline CDR1 reads ENHRY; CDR2 reads SYGVKD. This CDR3 has 11 residues. CDR3 nucleotides: TGTGCCATCAGACTAGGCGATACGCAGTATTTT. Amino acids: CAIRLGDTQYF.

The CDR3 DNA sequence: TGTGCCAGCAGTGAATCTGGACAGGGGGCAGAGCAGTACTTC. This codes for CASSESGQGAEQYF. The chain carries TRBV2 and TRBJ2-7, with TRBD1 matching 11 bases. CDR3 length equals 14 residues. V gave up 2 bases and J gave up 7 bases; unmatched junction bases: 4. CDR1 and CDR2 (germline): SNHLY, FYNNEI.